This T cell receptor (beta chain) was observed in a study of CD8 T cells in Susac syndrome. Random hexamers were used to reverse transcribe roughly 0.45 to 1 ug of RNA. TCRdb independently ran MiXCR on the immunoSEQ multiplex PCR reads; one entry per CDR3 protein. The table lists under 70,000 distinct CDR3 sequences, approximately 95% of them singletons. Sequencing was done on a sample of CD8+ T cells from PBMCs. This clonotype originated in a human donor with Susac syndrome.

CDR3 residues: CASSYRVYEQYF. CDR3 bases: TGTGCCAGCAGTTACAGGGTTTACGAGCAGTACTTC. V is TRBV6-2 or TRBV6-3 and J is TRBJ2-7; D gene uncertain. V was cut by 2 bases and J by 4 bases, with 6 bases left in between. In germline, CDR1 is MNHEY, CDR2 SVGEGT. CDR3 size: 12 residues.